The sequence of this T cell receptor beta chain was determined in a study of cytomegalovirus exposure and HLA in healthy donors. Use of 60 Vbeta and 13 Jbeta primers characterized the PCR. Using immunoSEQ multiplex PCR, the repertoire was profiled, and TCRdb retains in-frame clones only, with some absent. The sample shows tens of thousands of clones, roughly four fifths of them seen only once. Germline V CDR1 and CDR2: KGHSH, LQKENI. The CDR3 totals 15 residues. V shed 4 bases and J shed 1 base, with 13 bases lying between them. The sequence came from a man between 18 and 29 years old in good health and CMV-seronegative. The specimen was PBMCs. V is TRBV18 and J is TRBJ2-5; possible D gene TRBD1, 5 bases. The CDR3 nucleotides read TGTGCCAGCTCACTCGGCAGGGTTTCCCAAGAGACCCAGTACTTC. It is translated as CASSLGRVSQETQYF. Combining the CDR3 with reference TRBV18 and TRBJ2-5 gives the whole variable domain NAGVMQNPRHLVRRRGQEARLRCSPMKGHSHVYWYRQLPEEGLKFMVYLQKENIIDESGMPKERFSAEFPKEGPSILRIQQVVRGDSAAYFCASSLGRVSQETQYFGPGTRLLVL.